These T cell receptor beta chains were read from a single sample in a study of cytomegalovirus exposure and HLA in healthy donors. Only in-frame clones appear in the TCRdb table, and some are missing; sequencing was by immunoSEQ multiplex PCR. The sample has around 140,000 clones, about two thirds seen once. The specimen sequenced was PBMCs. The receptors stem from a woman between 18 and 29 years old in good health and CMV-seronegative. Each CDR3 is given with its conserved first and last residue. A D gene is named only where the DNA matches it firmly. Size is stated for part of the rows, as once, few or many counts, or as a class when the clone is expanded.

>TRBV7-9|.|17|TRBJ2-2|.
TGTGCCAGCAGCTTATCGGGGAACAGGGAGATGACCGGGGAGCTGTTTTTT
CASSLSGNREMTGELFF
>TRBV4-1|.|17|TRBJ2-7|.
TGCGCCAGCAGCCAACCTCAGGACAAGTTTACCCCTTACGAGCAGTACTTC
CASSQPQDKFTPYEQYF
>TRBV27|.|18|TRBJ1-6|.
TGTGCCAGCAGTTTATCGATCCCTCGAGGAGATTATAATTCACCCCTCCACTTT
CASSLSIPRGDYNSPLHF
>TRBV5-1|.|15|TRBJ2-1|TRBD2
TGCGCCAGCAGCCCGGACCCGGGAGGCTACAATGAGCAGTTCTTC
CASSPDPGGYNEQFF
>TRBV2|.|17|TRBJ2-3|TRBD2
TGTGCCAGCAGTCTTTCCTCTAGCGGCATTAGCACAGATACGCAGTATTTT
CASSLSSSGISTDTQYF
>TRBV7-3|.|13|TRBJ1-2|TRBD1
TGTGCCAGCAGCATGGACAGGGGTGATGGCTACACCTTC
CASSMDRGDGYTF
>TRBV5-1|.|14|TRBJ2-5|.
TGCGCCAGCAGCTTCCGGGGAAACCAAGAGACCCAGTACTTC
CASSFRGNQETQYF
>TRBV18|.|15|TRBJ2-7|.
TGTGCCAGCTCACCACCTGGGGGGGGCCCTTATCGGCAGTACTTC
CASSPPGGGPYRQYF
>TRBV5-5|.|13|TRBJ1-5|TRBD1
TGTGCCAGCAGCGTCCAGGGGGAACAGCCCCAGCATTTT
CASSVQGEQPQHF
>TRBV7-2|.|15|TRBJ2-1|TRBD2
TGTGCCAGCAGCTTACTAGCGGTCGGGGGCAATGAGCAGTTCTTC
CASSLLAVGGNEQFF
>TRBV7-9|.|14|TRBJ2-1|.
TGTGCCATCCTACTAAGGGCAGGGATGGAGGAGCAGTTCTTC
CAILLRAGMEEQFF
>TRBV27|.|14|TRBJ2-7|.
TGTGCCAGCAGTACATACCTGACCCGGGACGAGCAGTACTTC
CASSTYLTRDEQYF
>TRBV11-2|.|13|TRBJ2-1|TRBD2
TGTGCCAGCAGCGCCGTGACTAGCGTCGGGCAGTTCTTC
CASSAVTSVGQFF
>TRBV5-1|.|15|TRBJ1-3|TRBD1
TGCGCCAGCAGCCTAGGTTTGGAGGGGGCTAACACCATATATTTT
CASSLGLEGANTIYF
>TRBV7-9|.|17|TRBJ2-1|TRBD2
TGTGCCAGCAGCTTAGCTCGAGCGGGCGGGAGGTGGGATGAGCAGTTCTTC
CASSLARAGGRWDEQFF
>TRBV27|.|16|TRBJ2-3|TRBD2
TGTGCCAGCAGTCGAGGTCGGCGGGGGTTGGGAGATACGCAGTATTTT
CASSRGRRGLGDTQYF
>TRBV15|once|15|TRBJ1-1|.
TGTGCCACCAGCAGAGAAGGGACACCTGACACTGAAGCTTTCTTT
CATSREGTPDTEAFF